This record looks at one T cell receptor beta chain sequence and its context. Its antigen is unknown. This sample was included in a study of T cell responses to AZD1222 COVID-19 vaccine. General study results and limits: Across spike, vaccine-associated CD4 TCRs were found, dominant at 160-218 and 743-854.

V dropped 7 bases and J dropped 7; count of bases not matched to a gene: 13. Germline V gives CDR1 MDHEN, CDR2 SYDVKM. CDR3 size: 15 residues. Sequencing used immunoSEQ multiplex PCR; TCRdb keeps in-frame clones, though not all of them. This repertoire shows about 55,000 clones, 70% to 85% found once; its top ten account for 27%. The chain combines TRBV28 with TRBJ2-7; 10 bases map to TRBD2. This receptor was obtained from an adult in good health. Sequences were derived from peripheral blood, sampled on day 0 of AZD1222 vaccination. The CDR3 nucleotides read TGTGCCAGCACCCAACTGGTAGCGGGAGGTGGGGAGCAGTACTTC. Protein sequence: CASTQLVAGGGEQYF.